This T cell receptor (beta chain) was captured by sequencing in a study of Graves' ophthalmopathy and Graves' hyperthyroidism. The sequenced template was RNA, covering the TCR beta CDR3 region. Second-round multiplex PCR came after first-round RT-PCR with HTBI primers. A single record per CDR3 protein comes from TCRdb applying MiXCR to the multiplex PCR reads. The sample consists of 35,000 to 50,000 distinct CDR3 sequences, roughly 49% of them appearing once. The sequence was obtained from an adult woman with stable Graves' hyperthyroidism. Sequencing was carried out using peripheral blood.

The CDR3 nucleotides read TGTGCCACCAGCAGAGAGGGGGTTTCTGGAAACACCATATATTTT. Amino acid sequence: CATSREGVSGNTIYF. V is TRBV15 and J is TRBJ1-3, with D possibly matching TRBD1 (5 bases). Germline CDR1 is LNHNV and CDR2 is YYDKDF (reference sequence). This CDR3 comprises 15 residues. V was trimmed by 0 bases and J by 1 base, leaving 7 bases between them.